A selection of T cell receptor beta chains follows, all from one sample in a study of shared clonotypes between healthy human individuals. Profiled with immunoSEQ multiplex PCR; TCRdb holds only in-frame clones, not every one. The profile covers 450,000 to 600,000 clones, with 79% appearing a single time and roughly 13% taken by the ten largest. The sample was PBMCs. Receptors were obtained from a middle-aged woman in good health. Some clones in this sample may be carry-over from other donors' samples. The CDR3 runs from the conserved cysteine through the conserved F or W. D genes are given only for firm matches. Expanded clones are given a class, and other clones once, few, many or no size at all.

v_gene	abundance	j_gene	d_gene	CDR3aa	CDR3nt
TRBV7-9	NA	TRBJ1-4	NA	CASSSLSGGGSEKLFF	TGTGCCAGCAGCTCCCTTTCCGGGGGGGGCTCGGAAAAACTGTTTTTT
TRBV28	few	TRBJ2-6	NA	CASSSAGTGANVLTF	TGTGCCAGCAGTTCCGCGGGCACTGGGGCCAACGTCCTGACTTTC
TRBV4-3	NA	TRBJ1-1	NA	CASSQDRKWDTEAFF	TGCGCCAGCAGCCAAGACCGGAAATGGGACACTGAAGCTTTCTTT
TRBV30	NA	TRBJ2-7	NA	CASTGEGRAYEQYF	TGTGCCTCCACAGGAGAGGGCAGGGCCTACGAGCAGTACTTC
TRBV2	NA	TRBJ2-3	TRBD1	CASSTRQGRNTDTQYF	TGTGCCAGCAGTACCAGACAGGGGCGTAACACAGATACGCAGTATTTT
TRBV27	NA	TRBJ2-6	NA	CASSFGRGAGANVLTF	TGTGCCAGCAGTTTTGGGAGGGGGGCTGGGGCCAACGTCCTGACTTTC
TRBV5-4	many	TRBJ2-2	NA	CASSLGQNTGELFF	TGTGCCAGCAGCTTGGGACAGAACACCGGGGAGCTGTTTTTT
TRBV29-1	few	TRBJ1-1	NA	CSVKGGGLAEAFF	TGCAGCGTGAAAGGCGGGGGGCTCGCTGAAGCTTTCTTT
TRBV27	NA	TRBJ1-1	NA	CASSYLTHGAEAFF	TGTGCCAGCAGTTATCTCACCCACGGGGCTGAAGCTTTCTTT
TRBV4-1	NA	TRBJ1-4	NA	CASSQDPPRDGYEKLFF	TGCGCCAGCAGCCAAGATCCCCCACGGGATGGGTATGAAAAACTGTTTTTT
TRBV15	few	TRBJ1-5	NA	CATSRGQFINQPQHF	TGTGCCACCAGCAGAGGACAGTTCATTAATCAGCCCCAGCATTTT
TRBV18	few	TRBJ2-7	NA	CASSPLAGGAYEQYF	TGTGCCAGCTCACCACTCGCTGGCGGGGCCTACGAGCAGTACTTC
TRBV7-9	NA	TRBJ2-2	NA	CASSRTGELFF	TGTGCCAGCAGCCGAACCGGGGAGCTGTTTTTT
TRBV6-5	few	TRBJ2-1	NA	CASSPRRLTNEQFF	TGTGCCAGCAGTCCCAGGAGACTAACCAATGAGCAGTTCTTC
TRBV11-2	NA	TRBJ1-4	NA	CASSLVLGATNEKLFF	TGTGCCAGCAGCTTAGTTCTGGGGGCAACTAATGAAAAACTGTTTTTT
TRBV10-3	NA	TRBJ2-5	NA	CAISESALGGTQYF	TGTGCCATCAGTGAGTCGGCTCTTGGAGGGACCCAGTACTTC
TRBV7-9	NA	TRBJ1-1	NA	CASSLDGANTEAFF	TGTGCCAGCAGCTTAGATGGAGCAAACACTGAAGCTTTCTTT
TRBV10-3	once	TRBJ2-1	TRBD1	CATGQGQGYEQFF	TGTGCCACCGGACAGGGGCAGGGGTATGAGCAGTTCTTC
TRBV30	NA	TRBJ2-3	NA	CALEDGADTQYF	TGTGCCCTCGAAGATGGGGCAGATACGCAGTATTTT
TRBV10-3	NA	TRBJ1-2	TRBD1	CAISSRQGVDYGYTF	TGTGCCATCAGTTCCCGACAGGGAGTGGACTATGGCTACACCTTC
TRBV27	NA	TRBJ2-1	TRBD2	CASRLAGGPYNEQFF	TGTGCCAGCAGGTTAGCGGGAGGGCCTTACAATGAGCAGTTCTTC
TRBV9	NA	TRBJ2-5	NA	CASSPTFHGETQYF	TGTGCCAGCAGCCCCACCTTCCACGGGGAGACCCAGTACTTC
TRBV5-1	NA	TRBJ2-2	TRBD1	CASRTGTGDTGELFF	TGCGCCAGCAGAACCGGGACAGGGGATACCGGGGAGCTGTTTTTT
TRBV5-1	NA	TRBJ2-7	NA	CASSLGPGGRYEQYF	TGCGCCAGCAGCTTGGGGCCGGGGGGCCGCTACGAGCAGTACTTC
TRBV7-2	NA	TRBJ1-2	NA	CASRFDRSLNYGYTF	TGTGCCAGCAGATTCGACAGGTCGCTTAACTATGGCTACACCTTC
TRBV16	NA	TRBJ1-2	NA	CASSQGTRSGYTF	TGTGCCAGCAGTCAAGGGACTCGGAGTGGCTACACCTTC
TRBV30	once	TRBJ2-1	TRBD1	CAWSSTYIGTGGIDEQFF	TGTGCCTGGAGTTCAACCTACATAGGGACAGGGGGCATTGATGAGCAGTTCTTC
TRBV7-9	NA	TRBJ2-2	TRBD1	CASRRGQDANTGELFF	TGTGCCAGCAGAAGGGGACAGGACGCGAACACCGGGGAGCTGTTTTTT
TRBV5-4	few	TRBJ2-7	TRBD2	CASSRTSGSWEQYF	TGTGCCAGCAGCCGGACTAGCGGGAGTTGGGAGCAGTACTTC
TRBV5-4	NA	TRBJ2-7	NA	CASSPRVGAENGHEQYF	TGTGCCAGCAGCCCTCGTGTTGGGGCCGAAAACGGCCACGAGCAGTACTTC
TRBV19	NA	TRBJ1-4	NA	CASRDWTATNEKLFF	TGTGCCAGTAGGGACTGGACGGCAACTAATGAAAAACTGTTTTTT
TRBV6-1	NA	TRBJ2-5	TRBD1	CASSEVGTAVLGETQYF	TGTGCCAGCAGTGAAGTCGGGACAGCCGTCTTGGGGGAGACCCAGTACTTC
TRBV4-1	NA	TRBJ1-3	TRBD1	CASKQTGGTSGNTIYF	TGCGCCAGCAAACAGACAGGGGGCACTTCTGGAAACACCATATATTTT
TRBV10-3	NA	TRBJ2-1	TRBD2	CAISEGAGDYNEQFF	TGTGCCATCAGTGAAGGAGCGGGAGACTACAATGAGCAGTTCTTC
TRBV18	NA	TRBJ1-4	TRBD1	CASSRGQGATNEKLFF	TGTGCCAGCTCACGTGGACAGGGGGCCACTAATGAAAAACTGTTTTTT
TRBV19	NA	TRBJ1-3	TRBD1	CASLTWTGDSGNTIYF	TGTGCCAGTTTAACTTGGACAGGGGACTCTGGAAACACCATATATTTT
TRBV7-9	NA	TRBJ2-1	NA	CASSFRPPNEQFF	TGTGCCAGCAGCTTCCGGCCGCCCAATGAGCAGTTCTTC
TRBV28	NA	TRBJ1-1	NA	CASSTSARTNTEAFF	TGTGCCAGCAGTACCTCGGCCCGCACGAACACTGAAGCTTTCTTT
TRBV5-6	NA	TRBJ2-4	NA	CASSFARALAKNIQYF	TGTGCCAGCAGCTTTGCCAGGGCACTAGCCAAAAACATTCAGTACTTC
TRBV5-4	NA	TRBJ2-3	NA	CASSPDYPSTDTQYF	TGTGCCAGCAGCCCGGACTACCCTAGCACAGATACGCAGTATTTT
TRBV6-6	NA	TRBJ2-7	NA	CASSLSDGTYEQYF	TGTGCCAGCAGTCTATCAGACGGGACCTACGAGCAGTACTTC
TRBV5-1	NA	TRBJ2-3	TRBD2	CASSSSSGRATDTQYF	TGCGCCAGCAGCTCCTCTAGCGGGAGGGCGACAGATACGCAGTATTTT
TRBV6-5	NA	TRBJ2-7	NA	CASSYSRDSLGEQYF	TGTGCCAGCAGTTACTCGAGGGACTCCCTCGGCGAGCAGTACTTC
TRBV5-1	NA	TRBJ1-4	NA	CASSLGPPEFEKLFF	TGCGCCAGCAGCTTGGGACCTCCGGAATTTGAAAAACTGTTTTTT
TRBV28	NA	TRBJ1-1	NA	CASRPGTLLNTEAFF	TGTGCCAGCAGGCCCGGGACACTGTTGAACACTGAAGCTTTCTTT
TRBV5-1	NA	TRBJ1-2	NA	CASSLEVGGYTF	TGCGCCAGCAGCTTGGAAGTGGGAGGCTACACCTTC
TRBV4-1	many	TRBJ2-4	TRBD1	CASSPGRQGKNIQYF	TGCGCCAGCAGCCCCGGGCGACAGGGGAAAAACATTCAGTACTTC
TRBV28	NA	TRBJ1-1	NA	CASSSPSSAEAFF	TGTGCCAGCAGTTCCCCTTCCAGCGCTGAAGCTTTCTTT
TRBV7-5	NA	TRBJ2-7	NA	CARSLDMLAGGYEQYF	TGTGCCAGAAGCTTAGATATGCTAGCGGGAGGGTACGAGCAGTACTTC
TRBV15	NA	TRBJ2-2	NA	CATKGEYTGELFF	TGTGCCACGAAGGGAGAATACACCGGGGAGCTGTTTTTT
TRBV7-9	NA	TRBJ2-2	TRBD1	CASSSGTGYYGQNTGELFF	TGTGCCAGCAGCTCCGGGACAGGGTACTATGGGCAGAACACCGGGGAGCTGTTTTTT
TRBV28	few	TRBJ2-7	TRBD2	CASSLHTSSGRAWYF	TGTGCCAGCAGTTTACATACATCCAGCGGGAGGGCCTGGTACTTC